Below are 31 T cell receptor beta chains sequenced from a single sample in a study of T cell changes during pregnancy in multiple sclerosis. The assay was immunoSEQ multiplex PCR, and TCRdb's table has in-frame clones only and misses some. The repertoire has under 95,000 clones, about nine tenths of them found once; the top ten carry 0.35% to 0.45%. The specimen comprised CD4+ T cells from peripheral blood mononuclear cells, sampled before pregnancy. Every receptor here comes from a female donor with multiple sclerosis, enrolled in a pregnancy study.

The rearrangement links TRBV18 to TRBJ1-3, with 9 bases identical to TRBD1. The CDR3 has 18 amino acids. Germline trimming cut 2 bases from V and 2 bases from J; bases unmatched to any gene: 10. Germline V lookup: CDR1 KGHSH, CDR2 LQKENI. The CDR3 loop reads CASSPKSQGAFAGNTIYF. In DNA form, the CDR3 reads TGTGCCAGCTCACCAAAGTCACAGGGGGCATTTGCTGGAAACACCATATATTTT. The whole variable domain, filled in from reference TRBV18 and TRBJ1-3, reads NAGVMQNPRHLVRRRGQEARLRCSPMKGHSHVYWYRQLPEEGLKFMVYLQKENIIDESGMPKERFSAEFPKEGPSILRIQQVVRGDSAAYFCASSPKSQGAFAGNTIYFGEGSWLTVV.

V and J are TRBV4-1 and TRBJ2-5, with a weak D call TRBD1 (7 bases). The CDR3 sequence is 15 residues long. Between the trimmed V and J ends, which lost 4 bases and 2 bases, there was a span of 14 bases. Germline lookup yields CDR1 MGHRA and CDR2 YSYEKL. CDR3 region: CASSLRETGQETQYF. The DNA for the CDR3 is TGCGCCAGCAGCCTCCGGGAGACAGGGCAAGAGACCCAGTACTTC.

This clone showed up just once. The chain recombines TRBV11-3 with TRBJ2-5; D might be TRBD1 (6 bases). CDR3 length: 12 residues. The ends were cut back, 8 bases at V and 4 bases at J, with 11 bases in the middle. The V gene's germline CDR1 is SGHNT and CDR2 YENEEA. CDR3 DNA sequence: TGTGCCAGCTCAGGGGAAATAGAGACCCAGTACTTC. It translates to CASSGEIETQYF.

The chain couples TRBV15 to TRBJ2-1; 10 nucleotides agree with TRBD1. The germline V gene encodes CDR1 LNHNV and CDR2 YYDKDF (reference sequence). This CDR3 has 19 residues. Trimming cost V 1 base and J 4 bases; bases outside gene matches: 13. The CDR3 region is CATSRGLTRDRGPYNEQFF. The CDR3 coding sequence is TGTGCCACCAGCAGAGGACTTACCCGGGACAGGGGACCGTACAATGAGCAGTTCTTC.

The chain uses TRBV30 and TRBJ2-5; TRBD2 aligns across 9 bases. Losses at the gene ends were 0 bases for V and 7 bases for J; bases not matched to a gene: 9. This CDR3 is 15 amino acids long. Looked up from germline, CDR1 is GTSNPN and CDR2 is SVGIG (reference sequence). This chain's CDR3 is CAWSVRAGGPGTQYF. The CDR3 nucleotides read TGTGCCTGGAGTGTACGGGCGGGAGGGCCGGGGACCCAGTACTTC.

The chain uses TRBV19 and TRBJ1-1, with TRBD1 matching 8 bases. The CDR3 spans 14 residues. V lost 2 bases and J lost 7; bases outside the gene matches: 6. Germline lookup yields CDR1 LNHDA and CDR2 SQIVND (reference sequence). The CDR3 DNA reads TGTGCCAGTAGTATAACAGGGGGGGGAATTGAAGCTTTCTTT. Residues: CASSITGGGIEAFF.

The chain has TRBV5-5 and TRBJ1-5; tentative D call: TRBD1 (6 bases). The germline V gene has CDR1 SGHKS and CDR2 YYEKEE (reference sequence). This CDR3 region has 15 residues. Trimming pared 0 bases from V and 5 bases from J, leaving 12 bases between. In DNA form, the CDR3 reads TGTGCCAGCAGCTTGGGGGCAGGGGTCCATCAGCCCCAGCATTTT. Encoded protein: CASSLGAGVHQPQHF.

The rearrangement links TRBV5-1 to TRBJ2-1; unclear D gene. Germline values: CDR1 SGHRS, CDR2 YFSETQ. Trimming removed 0 bases from V and 2 bases from J, with 9 bases in between. This CDR3 is 15 amino acids long. The CDR3 reads CASSLVGGAYNEQFF. CDR3 nucleotides: TGCGCCAGCAGCTTGGTCGGTGGTGCCTACAATGAGCAGTTCTTC.

This clone was observed a handful of times. V is TRBV5-6 and J is TRBJ1-6; D is undetermined. The length of the CDR3 is 14 residues. Germline loops: CDR1 SGHDT, CDR2 YYEEEE. Trimming took off 1 base at V and 4 bases at J, with 6 bases between the two ends. As DNA, the CDR3 is TGTGCCAGCAGCTTGCGAGGTTATAATTCACCCCTCCACTTT. It translates to CASSLRGYNSPLHF. The full variable domain, its missing parts supplied by reference TRBV5-6 and TRBJ1-6, is DAGVTQSPTHLIKTRGQQVTLRCSPKSGHDTVSWYQQALGQGPQFIFQYYEEEERQRGNFPDRFSGHQFPNYSSELNVNALLLGDSALYLCASSLRGYNSPLHFGNGTRLTVT.

The chain recombines TRBV28 with TRBJ1-5, with TRBD1 matching 7 bases. The CDR3 extends over 15 amino acids. The V and J ends lost 11 bases and 1 base, in that order; junction bases with no gene match: 11. Germline loops: CDR1 MDHEN, CDR2 SYDVKM. The CDR3 DNA sequence: TGTGCCGCCTTAGCAGGGGGTTGGAGCAATCAGCCCCAGCATTTT. This translates into CAALAGGWSNQPQHF.

Here the CDR3 DNA reads TGTGCCAGCAGCTTCGGGATATCTAACTATGGCTACACCTTC. Amino acids: CASSFGISNYGYTF. The chain carries TRBV28 and TRBJ1-2; no clear D. Trimming left V 6 bases short and J 0 bases short, with 11 bases between. The CDR3 has 14 amino acids. The V gene's germline CDR1 is MDHEN and CDR2 SYDVKM.

This clone was seen a single time. The chain's CDR3 is CASSELGPHQPQHF. The CDR3 nucleotides are TGTGCCAGCAGTGAATTGGGCCCCCATCAGCCCCAGCATTTT. The chain combines TRBV6-1 with TRBJ1-5; D is unclear. The CDR3 runs to 14 residues. CDR1 MNHNS and CDR2 SASEGT come from the germline V gene. Trimming removed 2 bases at V and 5 bases at J, with 10 bases between.

The rearrangement links TRBV7-2 to TRBJ1-4, with unresolved D. Per germline, CDR1 SGHTA and CDR2 FQGNSA. The V and J ends lost 4 bases and 4 bases respectively, with 16 bases between them. The CDR3 spans 16 residues. The CDR3, as DNA: TGTGCCAGCAGCTCCACCCCAGGACGGGGTAATGAAAAACTGTTTTTT. Amino acid sequence: CASSSTPGRGNEKLFF. Full variable domain (outside the CDR3, taken from reference TRBV7-2 and TRBJ1-4): GAGVSQSPSNKVTEKGKDVELRCDPISGHTALYWYRQSLGQGLEFLIYFQGNSAPDKSGLPSDRFSAERTGGSVSTLTIQRTQQEDSAVYLCASSSTPGRGNEKLFFGSGTQLSVL.

The chain employs TRBV7-9 and TRBJ1-2, with TRBD1 as a possible D gene (5 bases). V was trimmed by 0 bases and J by 8 bases, leaving 16 bases between them. Germline CDR1 and CDR2: SEHNR and FQNEAQ (reference sequence). This CDR3 comprises 15 residues. The CDR3 nucleotides are TGTGCCAGCAGCTTAGCGCTGGGGGGTACTAGGGGCTACACCTTC. This gives the protein CASSLALGGTRGYTF.

This chain links TRBV30 with TRBJ2-7; D is ambiguous. Per germline, CDR1 GTSNPN and CDR2 SVGIG (reference sequence). Trimming cost V 3 bases and J 0 bases, with 12 bases left between them. This CDR3 region has 14 residues. CDR3 amino acids: CAWRTPSPSYEQYF. In DNA form, the CDR3 reads TGTGCCTGGAGGACACCGAGTCCCTCCTACGAGCAGTACTTC. Based on the CDR3 plus reference TRBV30 and TRBJ2-7, the full variable domain is SQTIHQWPATLVQPVGSPLSLECTVEGTSNPNLYWYRQAAGRGLQLLFYSVGIGQISSEVPQNLSASRPQDRQFILSSKKLLLSDSGFYLCAWRTPSPSYEQYFGPGTRLTVT.

The chain employs TRBV5-1 and TRBJ2-1; D uncertain. The germline V and J ends were trimmed by 0 bases and 6 bases, with 7 bases remaining between them. Germline values: CDR1 SGHRS, CDR2 YFSETQ. The CDR3 sequence is 13 residues long. The CDR3 is CASSLGVTNEQFF. The CDR3 region has the DNA TGCGCCAGCAGCTTGGGCGTAACCAATGAGCAGTTCTTC.

The J gene is TRBJ2-1, the V gene TRBV6-5, with 12 bases lining up with TRBD2. This CDR3 has 16 residues. Germline V gene lookup returns CDR1 MNHEY and CDR2 SVGAGI. V was pared by 4 bases and J by 4 bases, with 5 bases of the junction left unmatched. CDR3 protein: CASSLTSGGLYNEQFF. CDR3 coding DNA: TGTGCCAGCAGTTTAACTAGCGGGGGGCTTTACAATGAGCAGTTCTTC.

The chain recombines TRBV6-1 with TRBJ2-7, with TRBD2 matching over 7 bases. Germline V gives CDR1 MNHNS, CDR2 SASEGT. CDR3 length: 14 residues. J lost 3 bases, V lost 5 bases, and 7 bases had no gene match. The CDR3 DNA follows: TGTGCCAGCAGTACCGGACTAGGGGACTACGAGCAGTACTTC. Protein sequence: CASSTGLGDYEQYF.

This clone has a single count. This chain joins TRBV19 and TRBJ2-5; TRBD1 matches 7 bases. CDR3 length: 16 residues. Germline CDR1 is LNHDA and CDR2 is SQIVND (reference sequence). J gave up 5 bases and V 6 bases, and 15 bases lay outside the gene matches. The CDR3 spells CASSELLQGLGETQYF. The DNA of the CDR3 is TGTGCCAGTAGCGAGTTGTTACAGGGGTTAGGGGAGACCCAGTACTTC. Supplemented by reference TRBV19 and TRBJ2-5, the full variable domain reads DGGITQSPKYLFRKEGQNVTLSCEQNLNHDAMYWYRQDPGQGLRLIYYSQIVNDFQKGDIAEGYSVSREKKESFPLTVTSAQKNPTAFYLCASSELLQGLGETQYFGPGTRLLVL.

The chain joins TRBV9 to TRBJ1-2; D call uncertain. Trimming cost V 7 bases and J 0 bases, with 10 bases left between them. CDR1 and CDR2 from the germline V gene are SGDLS and YYNGEE. This CDR3 is 13 amino acids long. The CDR3 loop is CASEGGPNYGYTF. The CDR3 DNA reads as TGTGCCAGCGAGGGCGGTCCTAACTATGGCTACACCTTC.

The chain recombines TRBV7-8 with TRBJ1-2; D might be TRBD1 (6 bases). Germline loops: CDR1 SGHVS, CDR2 FQNEAQ. Trimming shortened V by 0 bases and J by 3 bases, and 14 bases separated the two germline ends. CDR3 size: 16 residues. CDR3 sequence (DNA): TGTGCCAGCAGCTTAGCCACAGGGATCTCAGACTATGGCTACACCTTC. It encodes CASSLATGISDYGYTF. The full variable domain, completed using reference TRBV7-8 and TRBJ1-2, is GAGVSQSPRYKVAKRGQDVALRCDPISGHVSLFWYQQALGQGPEFLTYFQNEAQLDKSGLPSDRFFAERPEGSVSTLKIQRTQQEDSAVYLCASSLATGISDYGYTFGSGTRLTVV.

V gene TRBV5-1 combines with J gene TRBJ2-7, with 7 bases lining up with TRBD1. This CDR3 is built from 14 residues. V was clipped by 3 bases and J by 5 bases; unmatched bases: 8. The V gene's germline CDR1 is SGHRS and CDR2 YFSETQ. The CDR3 is CASSWTRQGDEQYF. In DNA form, the CDR3 reads TGCGCCAGCAGCTGGACAAGACAGGGAGACGAGCAGTACTTC.

CDR3 sequence reads: CASSFVRGRTTSYEQYF. Written as DNA, the CDR3 is TGTGCCAGCAGTTTTGTCCGCGGGAGGACAACTTCCTACGAGCAGTACTTC. The V gene is TRBV28, the J gene TRBJ2-7, with 8 bases fitting TRBD2. Trimming at V came to 3 bases and at J to 1 base, leaving 11 bases not matched to a gene. Per germline, CDR1 MDHEN and CDR2 SYDVKM. The CDR3 totals 17 residues.

The rearrangement links TRBV7-9 to TRBJ2-3, with no clear D. Per the germline V gene, CDR1 is SEHNR and CDR2 is FQNEAQ (reference sequence). V shed 6 bases and J shed 6 bases, with 10 bases lying between them. The CDR3 is made up of 12 amino acids. Here the CDR3 reads CASSSLLDTQYF. CDR3 sequence (DNA): TGTGCCAGCAGTTCACTGCTGGATACGCAGTATTTT.

CDR3 sequence reads: CASSLEGQGFPDTQYF. The CDR3 nucleotides read TGCGCCAGCAGCTTGGAGGGACAGGGGTTTCCAGATACGCAGTATTTT. The J gene is TRBJ2-3, the V gene TRBV5-1, with TRBD1 matching over 10 bases. Germline assignment: CDR1 SGHRS and CDR2 YFSETQ. Unmatched junction bases numbered 5, after V lost 0 bases and J lost 4 bases. The CDR3 runs 16 residues.

The chain is built from TRBV5-4 and TRBJ2-3; D perhaps matches TRBD2 (5 bases). Looked up from germline, CDR1 is SGHNT and CDR2 is YYREEE (reference sequence). This CDR3 region has 16 residues. V was pared by 0 bases and J by 3 bases, with 14 bases between. Here the CDR3 DNA reads TGTGCCAGCAGCTTGGAGCCGGGAATAGGGACAGATACGCAGTATTTT. Its protein product is CASSLEPGIGTDTQYF.

The chain employs TRBV28 and TRBJ2-1; 12 bases are shared with TRBD2. The germline V gene encodes CDR1 MDHEN and CDR2 SYDVKM. The CDR3 is made up of 16 amino acids. J was trimmed by 2 bases and V by 10 bases; bases with no gene match: 9. CDR3 sequence reads: CATRGLAGSTYNEQFF. The CDR3 DNA follows: TGTGCCACCAGAGGACTAGCGGGATCAACCTACAATGAGCAGTTCTTC.

This clone was picked up one time. The chain joins TRBV5-6 to TRBJ1-1; 9 bases map to TRBD1. CDR3 length equals 15 residues. Germline-derived CDR1 and CDR2 are SGHDT and YYEEEE. The V segment lost 0 bases and the J segment 6 bases; nucleotides outside the gene matches: 6. The CDR3 DNA reads as TGTGCCAGCAGCTTGGGGGACAGGGCGTTCGCTGAAGCTTTCTTT. This gives the protein CASSLGDRAFAEAFF.

The gene calls are TRBV13 and TRBJ2-1; tentatively, D is TRBD2 (6 bases). Germline assignment: CDR1 PRHDT and CDR2 FYEKMQ (reference sequence). This CDR3 contains 15 residues. Deletions cut 0 bases from V and 0 bases from J, with 6 bases between. CDR3 loop: CASSLGGGSYNEQFF. CDR3 bases: TGTGCCAGCAGCTTAGGCGGGGGCTCCTACAATGAGCAGTTCTTC.

This clone has only one observation. The germline gene is not matched at one end of the junction; a read error may be the cause. The chain has TRBV5-4 and TRBJ1-4, with 9 bases lining up with TRBD1. The germline CDR1 and CDR2 sequences are SGHNT and YYREEE (reference sequence). The CDR3 has 13 residues. The CDR3 here is CASSSTGGEKLFF. In DNA form, the CDR3 reads TGTGCCAGCAGCTCTACAGGGGGCGAAAAGCTGTTTTTT.

V and J are TRBV5-4 and TRBJ2-2, with D perhaps TRBD2 (5 bases). Per the germline V gene, CDR1 is SGHNT and CDR2 is YYREEE (reference sequence). V was shortened by 0 bases and J by 3 bases, with 18 bases between the two germline ends. The CDR3 length is 18 residues. CDR3 amino acids: CASSLARRTAGDTGELFF. The DNA for the CDR3 is TGTGCCAGCAGCTTGGCCAGGAGGACCGCGGGTGACACCGGGGAGCTGTTTTTT.